The 28 T cell receptor beta chains listed next were all sequenced from one sample in a study of blood T cell repertoires in COVID-19. TCRdb's copy holds only in-frame clones and misses some; the assay was immunoSEQ multiplex PCR. In the table there are roughly 150,000 clones, about 90% of which are singletons. The sequencing sample was made of peripheral blood. The receptors shown here come from a man older than 75 with acute or convalescent COVID-19.

The V gene is TRBV7-7, the J gene TRBJ1-1, with 7 nucleotides matching TRBD1. Losses at the gene ends were 5 bases for V and 3 bases for J; bases not matched to a gene: 12. Germline lookup yields CDR1 SSHAT and CDR2 FNYEAQ (reference sequence). The CDR3 has 16 amino acids. The DNA of the CDR3 is TGTGCCAGCAGCCCGTTCCTGTCAGGGGGAGACACTGAAGCTTTCTTT. Translation gives CASSPFLSGGDTEAFF.

V gene TRBV27 combines with J gene TRBJ2-3; 8 bases fit TRBD1. The CDR3 totals 17 residues. Germline values: CDR1 MNHEY, CDR2 SMNVEV (reference sequence). V lost 5 bases to trimming and J lost 1 base; unmatched junction nucleotides: 11. CDR3 sequence: CASSNQGTGWGTDTQYF. DNA of the CDR3: TGTGCCAGCAGTAACCAAGGGACAGGATGGGGCACAGATACGCAGTATTTT.

The chain employs TRBV6-5 and TRBJ1-2; D is unclear. This CDR3 is 13 amino acids long. Trimming stripped 5 bases from V and 5 bases from J, with 12 bases between. Germline lookup yields CDR1 MNHEY and CDR2 SVGAGI. This chain's CDR3 is CASSRPGLYGYTF. The CDR3 DNA reads TGTGCCAGCAGTAGACCAGGCCTTTATGGCTACACCTTC.

The V call is TRBV29-1, the J call TRBJ2-6; TRBD1 aligns across 7 bases. The germline CDR1 and CDR2 sequences are SQVTM and ANQGSEA. V lost 6 bases to trimming and J lost 2 bases; unmatched junction nucleotides: 4. The CDR3 spans 14 residues. The CDR3 DNA is TGCAGCGTAGGAACAGGGGCTGGGGCCAACGTCCTGACTTTC. Amino acid sequence: CSVGTGAGANVLTF. The full variable domain, rest sourced from reference TRBV29-1 and TRBJ2-6, is SAVISQKPSRDICQRGTSLTIQCQVDSQVTMMFWYRQQPGQSLTLIATANQGSEATYESGFVIDKFPISRPNLTFSTLTVSNMSPEDSSIYLCSVGTGAGANVLTFGAGSRLTVL.

The CDR3 protein is CASSVGPEENTEAFF. The CDR3 DNA reads TGTGCCAGCAGCGTAGGTCCAGAAGAGAACACTGAAGCTTTCTTT. The chain combines TRBV9 with TRBJ1-1; no reliable D call. Germline V gene data show CDR1 as SGDLS and CDR2 as YYNGEE. The V gene lost 0 bases and the J gene lost 1 base, with 10 bases spanning the gap. The CDR3 extends over 15 amino acids. Supplemented by reference TRBV9 and TRBJ1-1, the full variable domain reads DSGVTQTPKHLITATGQRVTLRCSPRSGDLSVYWYQQSLDQGLQFLIQYYNGEERAKGNILERFSAQQFPDLHSELNLSSLELGDSALYFCASSVGPEENTEAFFGQGTRLTVV.

The chain is built from TRBV29-1 and TRBJ1-6; 10 nucleotides align to TRBD1. The CDR3 is 15 residues long. The germline gives CDR1 SQVTM, CDR2 ANQGSEA. The trim removed 7 bases at V and 2 bases at J, leaving 5 bases unmatched. The CDR3 bases are TGCAGCGCTAAGACAGGGGGCGCCTATAATTCACCCCTCCACTTT. Residues: CSAKTGGAYNSPLHF.

V usage is TRBV20-1 and J usage is TRBJ2-1; perhaps TRBD2 as D (6 bases). From germline, CDR1 is DFQATT and CDR2 SNEGSKA (reference sequence). V lost 3 bases and J lost 10, with 22 bases in between. The CDR3 is 15 residues long. The CDR3 bases are TGCAGTGCTAGTACCCGGGACTGGACTACAAGAGAGCAGTTCTTC. Translating gives CSASTRDWTTREQFF.

This chain connects TRBV7-6 to TRBJ1-4; a weak D match, TRBD1 (6 bases). With 3 bases removed from V and 11 bases from J, the gap between germline ends came to 19 bases. The CDR3 is made up of 15 amino acids. Germline CDR1 and CDR2: SGHVS and FNYEAQ. This CDR3 reads CASSLTQGWNAKLFF. Written as DNA, the CDR3 is TGTGCCAGCAGCTTGACTCAGGGGTGGAATGCTAAACTGTTTTTT.

The rearrangement links TRBV4-1 to TRBJ2-3, with TRBD2 matching over 8 bases. V was clipped by 2 bases and J by 4 bases; unmatched bases: 5. The CDR3 length is 15 residues. Germline V lookup: CDR1 MGHRA, CDR2 YSYEKL. The CDR3 DNA reads as TGCGCCAGCAGCCAACAAAGCGGGAGCTCAGATACGCAGTATTTT. This translates into CASSQQSGSSDTQYF.

The chain links TRBV24-1 to TRBJ1-3; 8 bases are a match to TRBD1. The CDR3 loop spans 16 amino acids. Trimming cost V 3 bases and J 2 bases; bases outside gene matches: 5. CDR1 is KGHDR and CDR2 is SFDVKD in the germline V gene. The CDR3 sequence: CATSDGRQGTGNTIYF. DNA for the CDR3: TGTGCCACCAGTGATGGACGACAGGGGACTGGAAACACCATATATTTT.

The genes are TRBV7-2 and TRBJ1-2; D possibly corresponds to TRBD1 (5 bases). The CDR3 consists of 15 residues. Germline CDR1 and CDR2: SGHTA and FQGNSA. V dropped 1 base and J dropped 3 bases, with 12 bases sitting between them. The CDR3 loop is CASSLVAGRDYGYTF. The CDR3 bases are TGTGCCAGCAGCTTAGTCGCAGGGAGGGACTATGGCTACACCTTC.

V usage is TRBV19 and J usage is TRBJ1-5; 10 bases fit TRBD1. Unmatched junction bases numbered 4, after V lost 3 bases and J lost 2 bases. CDR3 size: 16 residues. Germline values: CDR1 LNHDA, CDR2 SQIVND (reference sequence). DNA of the CDR3: TGTGCCAGTAGTATGGGGGGGACAGGGGGCAATCAGCCCCAGCATTTT. Its translation: CASSMGGTGGNQPQHF.

This clone was detected a few times. The V gene is TRBV7-6, the J gene TRBJ1-4; TRBD1 matches 9 bases. Germline CDR1 SGHVS, CDR2 FNYEAQ. V gave up 0 bases and J gave up 3 bases; unmatched junction bases: 8. The CDR3 spans 18 residues. CDR3 DNA: TGTGCCAGCAGCTTAGCGGACAGGGGTTTTACTCCTAATGAAAAACTGTTTTTT. Translation gives CASSLADRGFTPNEKLFF.

V usage is TRBV28 and J usage is TRBJ2-1; 12 nucleotides agree with TRBD2. CDR3 length: 15 residues. In germline, CDR1 is MDHEN, CDR2 SYDVKM. V shed 5 bases and J 10 bases; nucleotides not matched to a gene: 9. The CDR3, as DNA: TGTGCCAGCAGTAAGACTAGCGGGGGCCTTTTGGAGCAGTTCTTC. It codes for CASSKTSGGLLEQFF.

The chain carries TRBV3-1 (or the pseudogene TRBV3-2) and TRBJ2-1, with 9 bases lining up with TRBD1. Germline CDR1 LGHDT, CDR2 YNNKEL (reference sequence). This CDR3 region has 12 residues. V dropped 3 bases and J dropped 14; count of bases not matched to a gene: 5. CDR3 in DNA: TGTGCCAGCAGCCACGGGACAGGGTCAGAGTTCTTC. Translation gives CASSHGTGSEFF.

This rearrangement joins TRBV30 to TRBJ1-2, with 7 bases identical to TRBD1. Germline lookup yields CDR1 GTSNPN and CDR2 SVGIG (reference sequence). The CDR3 length is 13 residues. V trimming: 4 bases; J trimming: 8 bases; junction bases outside the gene matches: 10. CDR3 in DNA: TGTGCCTGGACAGGGACAGCGTCGGGGGGCTACACCTTC. The encoded protein is CAWTGTASGGYTF.

This chain links TRBV4-2 with TRBJ2-1; tentative D call: TRBD2 (6 bases). CDR1 and CDR2 from the germline V gene are LGHNA and YNFKEQ. The CDR3 is 16 amino acids. Trimming shortened V by 0 bases and J by 2 bases, and 11 bases separated the two germline ends. CDR3: CASSQEMGGPYNEQFF. For the CDR3, the DNA is TGTGCCAGCAGCCAAGAAATGGGGGGACCCTACAATGAGCAGTTCTTC.

The V call is TRBV4-1, the J call TRBJ2-7; TRBD1 aligns across 10 bases. The J segment lost 2 bases and the V segment lost 4 bases, leaving 2 bases of the junction unmatched. The CDR3 length is 14 residues. From germline, CDR1 is MGHRA and CDR2 YSYEKL. The CDR3 reads CASSPDRGPYEQYF. In nucleotides, the CDR3 is TGCGCCAGCAGCCCCGACAGGGGGCCCTACGAGCAGTACTTC.

The V call is TRBV19, the J call TRBJ1-1, with 10 bases lining up with TRBD1. From germline, CDR1 is LNHDA and CDR2 SQIVND (reference sequence). This CDR3 spans 15 amino acids. V was pared by 3 bases and J by 2 bases, with 3 bases of the junction left unmatched. The CDR3 nucleotides read TGTGCCAGTAGTATCGGGACAGGGGTTAACACTGAAGCTTTCTTT. Translated, it gives CASSIGTGVNTEAFF.

The chain employs TRBV6-5 and TRBJ2-1; possibly TRBD2 for D (6 bases). Per the germline V gene, CDR1 is MNHEY and CDR2 is SVGAGI. Trimming left V 10 bases short and J 2 bases short, with 18 bases between. The CDR3 covers 15 residues. The CDR3 loop is CATRQGLLAYNEQFF. In nucleotides, the CDR3 is TGTGCCACCCGCCAGGGACTCCTGGCCTACAATGAGCAGTTCTTC.

The chain uses TRBV5-1 and TRBJ1-2, with a tentative D call TRBD1 (6 bases). This CDR3 has 15 amino acids. The V gene's germline CDR1 is SGHRS and CDR2 YFSETQ. V was clipped by 4 bases and J by 8 bases, with 21 bases between them. The CDR3 loop is CASSPRGGHPWGYTF. DNA of the CDR3: TGCGCCAGCAGCCCGCGGGGGGGGCACCCCTGGGGCTACACCTTC.

Comments on this clone: Germline and junction disagree at one end, which may indicate a read error. Additional DNA sequences in this sample encode the identical CDR3. This chain links TRBV18 with TRBJ2-7; TRBD2 is a possible D gene (5 bases). The V gene's germline CDR1 is KGHSH and CDR2 LQKENI. The CDR3 length is 13 residues. CDR3 DNA sequence: TGTGCTAGCTCACCTAGCCTCTCCTACGAGCAGTACTTC. This sequence encodes CASSPSLSYEQYF.

The sample holds one count of this clone. This chain's CDR3 is CASSSQTDRGPRYF. CDR3 nucleotide sequence: TGTGCCAGCAGTTCCCAGACCGACAGGGGCCCCCGGTACTTC. This sequence joins TRBV6-6 and TRBJ2-5; 8 positions agree with TRBD1. The CDR3 is made up of 14 amino acids. CDR1 is MNHNY and CDR2 is SVGAGI in the germline V gene (reference sequence). The junction had 14 bases not matched to a gene; V was cut back by 4 bases and J by 13 bases.

The sample holds one count of this clone. The chain is built from TRBV11-2 and TRBJ2-5; D remains unclear. This CDR3 region has 12 residues. Trimming took 1 base from V and 2 from J, leaving 2 bases between them. From germline, CDR1 is SGHAT and CDR2 FQNNGV. Here the CDR3 reads CASSLAQETQYF. The CDR3 nucleotides read TGTGCCAGCAGCTTAGCTCAAGAGACCCAGTACTTC.

This sequence joins TRBV7-2 and TRBJ2-3; the D gene is possibly TRBD2 (6 bases). The V end was cut by 1 base, the J end by 0 bases, with 11 bases between. This CDR3 has 16 amino acids. Germline CDR1 reads SGHTA; CDR2 reads FQGNSA. The CDR3 DNA sequence: TGTGCCAGCAGCTTAGGATTTGGGACTAGCACAGATACGCAGTATTTT. Translated: CASSLGFGTSTDTQYF.

V usage is TRBV7-8 and J usage is TRBJ2-1; a weak D match, TRBD2 (5 bases). This CDR3 region has 14 residues. CDR1 and CDR2 from the germline V gene are SGHVS and FQNEAQ. The V end was cut by 1 base, the J end by 7 bases, with 11 bases between. The CDR3 loop is CASSLDGSVNEQFF. The DNA for the CDR3 is TGTGCCAGCAGCTTAGATGGGAGTGTGAATGAGCAGTTCTTC.

This rearrangement joins TRBV3-1 (or the pseudogene TRBV3-2) to TRBJ1-5; D is perhaps TRBD1 (5 bases). Looked up from germline, CDR1 is LGHDT and CDR2 is YNNKEL (reference sequence). V lost 5 bases to trimming and J lost 3 bases, with 11 bases between them. This CDR3 comprises 14 residues. The CDR3 protein is CASSLQATNQPQHF. In nucleotides, the CDR3 is TGTGCCAGCAGCTTACAGGCTACCAATCAGCCCCAGCATTTT.

This clone is a singleton in its sample. V gene TRBV6-1 combines with J gene TRBJ1-2; D is unresolved. CDR1 is MNHNS and CDR2 is SASEGT in the germline V gene. Trimming removed 2 bases at V and 6 bases at J, with 19 bases between. The CDR3 runs to 16 residues. The CDR3 region has the DNA TGTGCCAGCAGTGAATCGAGACTCGCCGGGAACCATGGCTACACCTTC. Protein sequence: CASSESRLAGNHGYTF.